These 9 T cell receptor beta chains share one sample of origin, sequenced in a study of OX40 agonist ivuxolimab in advanced cancers. Measured with immunoSEQ multiplex PCR; TCRdb has only the in-frame clones, and not every one. Of about 36,000 clones listed, about 70% are singletons. The source material was CD4+ or CD8+ T cells sorted from blood, sampled in a trial of the OX40 agonist ivuxolimab. These receptors all come from an adult with an advanced solid tumor such as melanoma, head and neck, liver or kidney cancer.

The chain carries TRBV27 and TRBJ1-1; 7 nucleotides agree with TRBD1. The CDR3 is 16 amino acids. The ends lost 3 bases at V and 4 bases at J; junction bases unmatched: 11. Germline CDR1 reads MNHEY; CDR2 reads SMNVEV (reference sequence). The CDR3 DNA is TGTGCCAGCAGTTTCCTTTTAGGGGGGACAGCCACTGAAGCTTTCTTT. Its translation: CASSFLLGGTATEAFF.

Only one count was recorded for this clone. V and J are TRBV7-6 and TRBJ2-3; a weak D match, TRBD1 (5 bases). This CDR3 is 12 amino acids long. V lost 4 bases and J lost 5, with 7 bases in between. CDR1 is SGHVS and CDR2 is FNYEAQ in the germline V gene. CDR3 in amino acids: CASSSTGDTQYF. In DNA, the CDR3 is TGTGCCAGCAGCTCCACAGGAGATACGCAGTATTTT.

The chain joins TRBV6-1 to TRBJ2-7, with D possibly called TRBD1 or TRBD2 (5 bases each). This CDR3 spans 15 amino acids. In germline, CDR1 is MNHNS, CDR2 SASEGT. V lost 7 bases and J lost 2, with 18 bases in between. DNA of the CDR3: TGTGCCAGCATGTCTGAGGGGCTTAAAGCCTACGAGCAGTACGTC. Translation gives CASMSEGLKAYEQYV.

The chain carries TRBV11-2 and TRBJ2-2; D remains ambiguous. Germline CDR1 reads SGHAT; CDR2 reads FQNNGV. There are 13 residues in the CDR3. The V end was cut by 5 bases, the J end by 5 bases, with 9 bases between. As DNA, the CDR3 is TGTGCCAGCAGCACCGACCGAACCGGGGAGCTGTTTTTT. Residues: CASSTDRTGELFF. Together with reference TRBV11-2 and TRBJ2-2, the CDR3 gives the full variable domain: EAGVAQSPRYKIIEKRQSVAFWCNPISGHATLYWYQQILGQGPKLLIQFQNNGVVDDSQLPKDRFSAERLKGVDSTLKIQPAKLEDSAVYLCASSTDRTGELFFGEGSRLTVL.

V and J are TRBV7-8 and TRBJ2-1; D is undetermined. The CDR3 is 13 amino acids. Trimming took off 5 bases at V and 8 bases at J, with 13 bases between the two ends. CDR1 SGHVS and CDR2 FQNEAQ come from the germline V gene. The CDR3 bases are TGTGCCAGCAGCAAAGCAGCTTATGATGAGCAGTTCTTC. It is translated as CASSKAAYDEQFF. The complete variable domain, with remaining parts taken from reference TRBV7-8 and TRBJ2-1, reads GAGVSQSPRYKVAKRGQDVALRCDPISGHVSLFWYQQALGQGPEFLTYFQNEAQLDKSGLPSDRFFAERPEGSVSTLKIQRTQQEDSAVYLCASSKAAYDEQFFGPGTRLTVL.

The chain combines TRBV7-9 with TRBJ2-1; a possible D gene is TRBD2 (5 bases). Germline-derived CDR1 and CDR2 are SEHNR and FQNEAQ (reference sequence). Trimming removed 0 bases from V and 7 bases from J, with 7 bases in between. The CDR3 runs to 13 residues. The CDR3 DNA reads as TGTGCCAGCAGCTTAGCGCTAGCAAATGAGCAGTTCTTC. Protein sequence: CASSLALANEQFF.

The chain joins TRBV4-1 to TRBJ1-1, with 8 bases identical to TRBD1. This CDR3 is 13 amino acids long. The V gene end was trimmed by 4 bases and the J gene end by 5 bases; junction bases not matched to a gene: 3. Germline CDR1 MGHRA, CDR2 YSYEKL. CDR3 in DNA: TGCGCCAGCAGCCGACAGGGGAATACTGAAGCTTTCTTT. Translated: CASSRQGNTEAFF.

This chain connects TRBV14 to TRBJ2-3; no clear D gene. CDR1 and CDR2 from the germline V gene are SGHDN and FVKESK. The CDR3 spans 11 residues. V shed 6 bases and J shed 2 bases, with 3 bases lying between them. CDR3 loop: CASSYTDTQYF. The CDR3 DNA is TGTGCCAGCAGTTACACAGATACGCAGTATTTT. The full variable domain, its missing parts supplied by reference TRBV14 and TRBJ2-3, is EAGVTQFPSHSVIEKGQTVTLRCDPISGHDNLYWYRRVMGKEIKFLLHFVKESKQDESGMPNNRFLAERTGGTYSTLKVQPAELEDSGVYFCASSYTDTQYFGPGTRLTVL.

This clone occurred once. CDR3 loop: CASSPRWGDTGELFF. CDR3 nucleotides: TGTGCCAGCAGCCCCCGCTGGGGCGACACCGGGGAGCTGTTTTTT. The chain couples TRBV7-2 to TRBJ2-2; D perhaps matches TRBD1 (5 bases). This CDR3 has 15 residues. V was pared by 5 bases and J by 3 bases, with 13 bases between. CDR1 and CDR2 (germline): SGHTA, FQGNSA.